This T cell receptor beta chain was obtained from a study of T cell responses to AZD1222 COVID-19 vaccine. Findings and caveats of the study: Donors were largely white British and mainly female; clonal diversity was possibly underestimated. Across spike, vaccine-associated CD4 TCRs were found, dominant at 160-218 and 743-854.

Generated by immunoSEQ multiplex PCR, the TCRdb table keeps only in-frame clones and is missing some. The sample has under 120,000 clones, roughly 90% seen once. Turning to this clone: The antigen is unknown. Compared with germline, one end of the junction differs, possibly owing to a read error.

Source: peripheral blood, taken on day 0 of AZD1222 vaccination. The sequence came from an adult in good health.

The CDR3 sequence: CASGTSNRAAYF. CDR3 coding DNA: TGTGCTAGTGGTACATCCAACAGGGCTGCTTATTTT. The rearrangement joins TRBV12-5 to TRBJ1-1, with D possibly TRBD1 on 6 matching bases. This CDR3 has 12 residues. Germline-derived CDR1 and CDR2 are LGHNT and FRNRAP.